Listed below are T cell receptor beta chains from one sample, sequenced in a study of regulatory T cells in long-lasting Graves disease. Each CDR3 protein gets one entry after TCRdb re-called the multiplex PCR reads with MiXCR. The repertoire holds 680,000 or so distinct CDR3 sequences, with 15% to 20% as singletons. This sample was shared with a second study, whose subject was T cells in Graves' hyperthyroidism and ophthalmopathy.

Sequences were derived from peripheral blood mononuclear cells (PBMCs), sampled at new diagnosis, from a patient treated with antithyroid drugs. These receptors were taken from a woman between 25 and 40 years old with Graves disease. Each CDR3 is given with its conserved first and last residue. The order of the fields is D gene, CDR3 length, V gene, J gene, clone size, CDR3 protein, CDR3 DNA. The D gene is left open where the match is weak. The size field is filled for only some rows; it gives once, few, many or a size class.

D: TRBD2
length: 15
V: TRBV2
J: TRBJ2-1
size: few
CDR3: CASSLDASGLSEQFF
DNA: TGTGCCAGCAGCTTAGACGCTAGCGGCCTCAGTGAGCAGTTCTTC

D: -
length: 13
V: TRBV28
J: TRBJ1-1
size: many
CDR3: CASSSQEYTEAFF
DNA: TGTGCCAGCAGTTCACAGGAATACACTGAAGCTTTCTTT

D: TRBD2
length: 15
V: TRBV7-2
J: TRBJ2-7
size: many
CDR3: CASSYSAGANYEQYF
DNA: TGTGCCAGCAGTTACTCAGCGGGAGCCAACTACGAGCAGTACTTC

D: TRBD2
length: 16
V: TRBV7-2
J: TRBJ2-3
size: -
CDR3: CASSLGGRGRPDTQYF
DNA: TGTGCCAGCAGCTTAGGAGGGCGGGGGAGGCCAGATACGCAGTATTTT

D: -
length: 15
V: TRBV5-1
J: TRBJ1-2
size: -
CDR3: CASTLFPGTKGGYTF
DNA: TGCGCCAGCACCCTCTTCCCCGGGACTAAAGGGGGCTACACCTTC

D: -
length: 14
V: TRBV3-1
J: TRBJ2-3
size: -
CDR3: CASSHEQGSDTQYF
DNA: TGTGCCAGCAGCCACGAACAGGGATCAGATACGCAGTATTTT

D: TRBD1
length: 14
V: TRBV5-1
J: TRBJ2-7
size: -
CDR3: CASSQQGLIYEQYF
DNA: TGCGCCAGCAGCCAACAGGGGCTAATCTACGAGCAGTACTTC

D: -
length: 13
V: TRBV6-1
J: TRBJ1-2
size: -
CDR3: CASSGQPTYGYTF
DNA: TGTGCCAGCAGCGGACAGCCAACCTATGGCTACACCTTC

D: -
length: 12
V: TRBV2
J: TRBJ2-5
size: many
CDR3: CASSDARATQYF
DNA: TGTGCCAGCAGTGATGCCCGGGCGACCCAGTACTTC

D: TRBD1
length: 14
V: TRBV20-1
J: TRBJ2-7
size: -
CDR3: CSAIRDRTPGEQYF
DNA: TGCAGTGCTATTCGGGACAGGACCCCTGGGGAGCAGTACTTC

D: TRBD2
length: 15
V: TRBV9
J: TRBJ2-7
size: -
CDR3: CASSEGLAKTYEQYF
DNA: TGTGCCAGCAGCGAGGGACTAGCAAAGACCTACGAGCAGTACTTC

D: -
length: 14
V: TRBV5-1
J: TRBJ1-2
size: many
CDR3: CASSTGTTGSGYTF
DNA: TGCGCCAGCAGCACTGGGACAACGGGTAGTGGCTACACCTTC

D: -
length: 16
V: TRBV5-6
J: TRBJ2-1
size: -
CDR3: CASSLWTWTDHNEQFF
DNA: TGTGCCAGCAGCTTATGGACGTGGACTGACCACAATGAGCAGTTCTTC

D: -
length: 14
V: TRBV28
J: TRBJ1-2
size: many
CDR3: CASSLTDPPYGYTF
DNA: TGTGCCAGCAGTTTGACGGATCCTCCCTATGGCTACACCTTC

D: TRBD2
length: 14
V: TRBV10-3
J: TRBJ2-1
size: many
CDR3: CAISRERPRDEQFF
DNA: TGTGCCATCTCGCGGGAGCGTCCTCGTGATGAGCAGTTCTTC

D: -
length: 10
V: TRBV28
J: TRBJ1-1
size: many
CDR3: CATRDSEAFF
DNA: TGTGCCACCCGCGACAGTGAAGCTTTCTTT

D: TRBD1
length: 12
V: TRBV20-1
J: TRBJ2-7
size: few
CDR3: CSATQGAREQYF
DNA: TGCAGTGCTACACAGGGGGCACGCGAGCAGTACTTC

D: -
length: 12
V: TRBV6-6
J: TRBJ2-7
size: few
CDR3: CASSYSEGPQYF
DNA: TGTGCCAGCAGTTACTCGGAGGGACCGCAGTACTTC

D: TRBD2
length: 18
V: TRBV7-3
J: TRBJ2-6
size: -
CDR3: CASSRGASGVTGANVLTF
DNA: TGTGCCAGCAGCCGAGGGGCTAGCGGCGTCACTGGGGCCAACGTCCTGACTTTC

D: -
length: 17
V: TRBV4-2
J: TRBJ2-3
size: few
CDR3: CASSQDPSTPYKDTQYF
DNA: TGTGCCAGCAGCCAAGATCCGAGCACACCATACAAGGATACGCAGTATTTT

D: -
length: 18
V: TRBV4-1
J: TRBJ1-2
size: -
CDR3: CASSQPPFRGSPSKGYTF
DNA: TGCGCCAGCAGCCAACCCCCCTTCCGGGGGAGCCCTAGCAAGGGCTACACCTTC

D: -
length: 17
V: TRBV5-1
J: TRBJ2-3
size: few
CDR3: CASSLDSRVVDTDTQYF
DNA: TGCGCCAGCAGCTTGGACTCTCGGGTCGTTGACACAGATACGCAGTATTTT

D: -
length: 11
V: TRBV7-2
J: TRBJ2-2
size: many
CDR3: CASSLFGELFF
DNA: TGTGCCAGCAGTTTATTCGGGGAGCTGTTTTTT

D: -
length: 15
V: TRBV4-2
J: TRBJ2-1
size: -
CDR3: CASSQDPVGYNEQFF
DNA: TGTGCCAGCAGCCAAGATCCAGTCGGATACAATGAGCAGTTCTTC

D: -
length: 17
V: TRBV20-1
J: TRBJ1-5
size: few
CDR3: CSARRFTSTGNSQPQHF
DNA: TGCAGTGCTAGACGGTTTACATCGACAGGAAATTCTCAGCCCCAGCATTTT

D: TRBD2
length: 15
V: TRBV6-1
J: TRBJ2-7
size: many
CDR3: CASKGSPGLAREQYF
DNA: TGTGCCAGCAAGGGTAGTCCAGGACTAGCGCGCGAGCAGTACTTC